This T cell receptor beta chain appears in the sequencing data of a study of T cells after posttransplantation cyclophosphamide. TCRdb's copy holds only in-frame clones and misses some; the assay was immunoSEQ multiplex PCR. The table has some 64,000 clones, 93% seen once. Input material: PBMCs. The receptor's source is a woman under 40 in good health and a related stem cell transplant donor.

The DNA of the CDR3 is TGTGCCAGCAGTGAAGCGGCGATCACTGAAGCTTTCTTT. Encoded protein: CASSEAAITEAFF. The V gene is TRBV2, the J gene TRBJ1-1, with D hard to call. V was clipped by 0 bases and J by 4 bases, with 6 bases between them. Germline values: CDR1 SNHLY, CDR2 FYNNEI. This CDR3 spans 13 amino acids.